In this sample, the clone carrying this T cell receptor (beta chain) turned up many times. Its cognate antigen is unknown. This specimen belongs to a study of CD8 T cells in ankylosing spondylitis. Overall study findings and caveats: Seemingly distinctive of ankylosing spondylitis blood was a TCR beta motif formed by eight highly homologous variants.

This CDR3 comprises 15 residues. The V gene's germline CDR1 is SGDLS and CDR2 YYNGEE. Trimming left V 1 base short and J 4 bases short, with 14 bases between. MiXCR, applied by TCRdb to the 5' RACE reads, yields one record per CDR3 protein. The table includes tens of thousands of distinct CDR3 sequences, about 6.3% detected once. The V gene is TRBV9, the J gene TRBJ1-1; perhaps TRBD1 as D (5 bases). Material: blood, either unsorted or a sorted T cell fraction (not recorded which). The receptor comes from a male donor with ankylosing spondylitis or in good health (not recorded which). The CDR3 sequence is CASSVRSGVGTEAFF. CDR3 DNA: TGTGCCAGCAGCGTAAGATCGGGGGTGGGCACTGAAGCTTTCTTT.